This T cell receptor (beta chain) was captured by sequencing in a study of T cells after yellow fever vaccination. General observations from the study: Weaker overall was a secondary response that nonetheless peaked faster, on day 5 versus 15. Most clones from primary vaccination were detected again post-booster (about 95% CD4, roughly 90% CD8). Clonotypes found in both CD4 and CD8 compartments made up a small share.

V lost 0 bases and J lost 1; bases outside the gene matches: 0. Germline CDR1 and CDR2: SGHKS and YYEKEE (reference sequence). This CDR3 comprises 15 residues. It was through 5'RACE template switching that TCR cDNA was made, with a universal primer site and UMIs added. From the 5' RACE reads, TCRdb called clonotypes with MiXCR, one entry per CDR3 protein. The top ten clones hold 20% to 25% of a sample with approximately 85,000 distinct CDR3 sequences, about 14% of them seen once. The rearrangement joins TRBV5-5 to TRBJ1-5; TRBD1 agrees at 8 bases. The receptor comes from a man aged 18 to 29 who received the YFV17D yellow fever vaccine. Sequencing used CD8+ T cells not binding an NS4B(214-222) dextramer, sorted from PBMCs, obtained 21 days after the first yellow fever vaccination. CDR3 loop: CASSLDRGSNQPQHF. For the CDR3, the DNA is TGTGCCAGCAGCTTGGACAGGGGGAGCAATCAGCCCCAGCATTTT.